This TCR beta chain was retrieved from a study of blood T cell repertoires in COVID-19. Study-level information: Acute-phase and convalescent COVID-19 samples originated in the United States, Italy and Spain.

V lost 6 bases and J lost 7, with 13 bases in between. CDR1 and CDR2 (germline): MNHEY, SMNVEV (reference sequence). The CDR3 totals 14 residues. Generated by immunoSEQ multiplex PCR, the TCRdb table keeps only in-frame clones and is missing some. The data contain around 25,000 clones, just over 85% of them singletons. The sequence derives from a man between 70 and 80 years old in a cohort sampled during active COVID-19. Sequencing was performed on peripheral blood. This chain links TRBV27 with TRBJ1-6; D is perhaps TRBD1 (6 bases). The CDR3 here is CASRIDRRNSPLHF. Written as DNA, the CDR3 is TGTGCCAGCAGGATAGACAGGCGCAATTCACCCCTCCACTTT.